This TCR beta chain was captured in a study of cytomegalovirus exposure and HLA in healthy donors (dated 2017 in TCRdb). Notes on the research overall: An earlier analysis of roughly 570 of the donors reported 250 to 350 Gb of sequence data and 95 million to 130 million unique TCR beta sequences obtained from 180 million or so T cells. A later genetic analysis took genome-wide SNP genotypes for about three fifths of the roughly 670 donors and used that subset as a discovery cohort. The T cell repertoires of roughly 660 subjects were profiled by immunosequencing and related to cytomegalovirus serostatus. The study was designed to test whether signatures of past pathogen exposure could be identified by cataloging public T cell receptors. Typing coverage varied by locus: about 620-630 donors for A, B, C, DRB1 and DQB1; more than 500 for DQA1; some 610 for DPA1; roughly 450 for DPB1. Among a few hundred genotyped donors of the cohort, an average of approximately 230,000 unique TCR beta nucleotide sequences were sequenced per donor, around 18% of them non-productive. Every discovery cohort repertoire had been produced on one sequencing platform. Alongside the repertoire data, information on donor age, sex, ethnicity and CMV serostatus was compiled. About 300 gigabases of sequencing data and approximately 84 million unique TCR sequences were included in an early release covering 500 to 750 HLA-typed donors. Of the approximately 400 genotyped donors, 70% to 90% were placed in the genetic ancestry cluster associated with self-reported Caucasian donors. Both class I and class II loci were covered by HLA typing, at four-digit resolution. Roughly 5 DR-DQ haplotypes were handled as single units for association and clustering, since linkage in the cohort was strong. The later analysis used no new phenotypic data to find candidate immune exposures, relying instead on TCR beta sequences and their occurrence across donors. In addition to the first cohort of approximately 670 subjects, a separate validation cohort of some 120 different subjects was used. To predict cytomegalovirus infection status, the study brought together high-throughput TCR immunosequencing, statistical association of individual TCRs with disease status, and machine learning. An earlier analysis of several hundred of the donors applied high-throughput TCR beta sequencing to assess whether each TCR beta V gene segment acted as functional or pseudogenic. In a later analysis, previously published TCR beta repertoires from several hundred donors were re-analyzed and high-resolution HLA genotyping was added so that TCR occurrence patterns could be studied.

Library method: the immunoSEQ multiplex PCR assay. For the multiplex PCR, a mixture combining 60 forward primers for TCR Vbeta segments and 13 reverse primers for TCR Jbeta segments was used. The CDR3 region of rearranged TCR beta genes was amplified from genomic DNA with a multiplex PCR assay. The Illumina HiSeq System was used to sequence the amplified TCR beta libraries as 87-base-pair reads. Under the source paper's analysis protocol: In a later analysis, about 80 million unique TCR beta chains were counted across the roughly 610 repertoires, and around 10 million of these chains were shared by at least two donors. To remove PCR and sequencing errors, raw reads were error-corrected and collapsed into unique sequences using a nearest-neighbor algorithm that merged closely related sequences. Alignment of CDR3 sequences to IMGT reference sequences was used to assign V, D and J gene segments. Each retained sequence needed at least a six-nucleotide match to both a V gene segment and a J gene segment. A rearrangement counted as productive if the CDR3 had no stop codons and remained in frame with V and J, and every other rearrangement counted as non-productive. CDR3 was defined according to IMGT convention as the region running from the second conserved V-encoded cysteine to the conserved J-encoded phenylalanine. Sequences without an unambiguous match to a single V gene segment were excluded from the earlier analysis of about 600 of the donors. In an earlier analysis of roughly 600 of the donors, a V segment was called functional when productive rearrangements were above 56.7%, and segregating when the standard deviation between donors exceeded 5%. A statistical classification framework was developed to diagnose cytomegalovirus status using the catalog of TCR beta chain sequences. V and J gene assignment, in a later analysis, came from comparing TCR nucleotide sequences with IMGT/GENE-DB human TR gene sequences. The TCRdist pipeline was used in a later analysis to assign CDR3 sequences and most-parsimonious VDJ recombination scenarios. A later analysis defined each TCR beta chain by its CDR3 amino acid sequence plus V-gene family, and excluded reads lacking a unique V-gene family. As a way to deal with suspected cross-contamination and a sequencing artifact, a later analysis dropped 640 or so nucleotide sequences that were highly shared and had low generation probability. For each public chain, a later analysis derived a clonal expansion index from normalized ranks of inferred template counts within each repertoire. In a later analysis, generation probabilities were computed using a VDJ recombination model fitted to out-of-frame rearrangements, and the results were checked against IGoR. In a later analysis, TCR-TCR, TCR-HLA and TCR-CMV co-occurrence was scored with hypergeometric tests, and a repertoire-size bias correction was applied to TCR pairs. A later analysis estimated false discovery rates by permuting HLA or CMV assignments 20 times. In a later analysis, co-occurring TCRs were grouped using DBSCAN, and TCRdist sequence similarity was added for clustering within HLA-allele-positive subsets. Co-occurrence clustering excluded repertoires with fewer than 30,000 or more than 120,000 public chains, plus five with anomalous nucleotide sharing. TCRdb took over this immuneACCESS table, retaining in-frame rearrangements with V and J assigned. Such tables are incomplete; in checked studies, under half of the missing clones stem from an unresolved V gene, and the remainder is unexplained. The V and J calls and clone size were taken over from that table, and D and trimming were inferred from the DNA. The sample contains some 69,000 clones, 65% to 70% of them found a single time. Of the sample, 11% to 15% falls within the top ten clones.

Trimming takes 1 base off V and 3 bases off J; junction bases not matched to a gene: 2. The germline V gene encodes CDR1 SGHTA and CDR2 FQGNSA. The CDR3, from cysteine to phenylalanine, totals 15 residues. The entry retains the CDR3 DNA only, 45 bases that are in frame from base 1. About this clone itself: The antigen this receptor binds is unknown. Base quality data are lacking; no much larger clone is found one base away.

Broad study findings and their caveats: Because some donors lacked HLA typing at each locus, the association tests relied only on the typed subset. Because counts were too low, around 17 rarely observed V segments, including chromosome 9 orphons, were left out of the earlier analysis of a few hundred of the donors. Broadly in line with IMGT annotations, most TCR beta V segments showed up in productive rearrangements about 90% or about 30% of the time in an earlier analysis of 587 of the donors. In a later analysis, most CMV-associated TCR beta chains were found to appear HLA-restricted, with HLA associations seemingly driven largely by CMV exposure. A group of highly shared sequence variants was considered likely to be a technical artifact of the sequencing pipeline. Most TCR sequences were observed very rarely across donors, whereas some public TCRs were present in many individuals. In the study, around 150 TCR beta chains were listed as associated with cytomegalovirus. The presence/absence analyses assumed that sequencing depth was roughly uniform across donors, and that assumption may not be true. According to a later analysis, parvovirus B19, influenza, CMV and Epstein-Barr virus appeared linked to several top co-occurrence clusters. When HLA alleles, especially DR and DQ, strongly co-occurred, TCR associations were difficult to assign to individual alleles. In a later genetic analysis, fewer N-insertions in productive TCRs were reported among donors in an Asian-associated ancestry cluster than the approximately 670-donor mean. Some IMGT-functional V segments, including TRBV6-2 and TRBV6-3, could not be told apart with the 87-base-pair reads, so those segments were excluded. The classifier was reported to diagnose cytomegalovirus status with high specificity and sensitivity in both the original cohort and the validation cohort. A later genetic analysis associated a missense DCLRE1C variant with V-gene and J-gene trimming of TCR beta chains, and an independent cohort replicated the association. Specific HLA alleles were associated with 15,000 to 20,000 TCR beta sequences at a false discovery rate of 0.05 in a later analysis. This cohort had only TCR beta chains sequenced, and the lack of alpha or paired-chain data limited which features could be detected. In a later analysis, the rate of TCR association differed among HLA loci, with DRB1 alleles having the most associated TCRs and HLA-C alleles having the fewest. Compared with equally common non-associated chains, HLA-associated TCR beta chains in a later analysis were more clonally expanded and had lower generation probabilities. A further reported finding was that TCR beta sequences accurately predicted the HLA-A and HLA-B alleles for most subjects in the first cohort. Immune exposure information for the cohort was limited to CMV serostatus. In vitro tests confirmed that a few of the cytomegalovirus-associated TCR beta chains recognize cytomegalovirus antigens. Linkage disequilibrium might explain the correlated functional status among segregating V segments, but an unknown experimental factor could not be excluded. The authors suggested that the approach could potentially be generalized to other disease states and immunological phenotypes.

The cohort was made up of about 670 healthy bone marrow donors. All cohort members were sampled while nominally healthy, although unrecorded immune exposures were likely present. The donor tested CMV seropositive and was one of the 289 seropositive cohort members. Each donor provided a peripheral blood sample, and peripheral blood mononuclear cells were used for TCR beta sequencing. The Qiagen DNeasy Blood Extraction Kit was used to extract genomic DNA from the blood cell samples. The sample comprised PBMCs. The rearranged segments are TRBV7-2 and TRBJ1-4, with 7 central nucleotides matching TRBD1. The receptor's source is a male donor in good health and CMV-seropositive. The DNA sequence is given as TGTGCCAGCAGCTTAGGAGGACAGGCTAATGAAAAACTGTTTTTT. This translates into CASSLGGQANEKLFF.